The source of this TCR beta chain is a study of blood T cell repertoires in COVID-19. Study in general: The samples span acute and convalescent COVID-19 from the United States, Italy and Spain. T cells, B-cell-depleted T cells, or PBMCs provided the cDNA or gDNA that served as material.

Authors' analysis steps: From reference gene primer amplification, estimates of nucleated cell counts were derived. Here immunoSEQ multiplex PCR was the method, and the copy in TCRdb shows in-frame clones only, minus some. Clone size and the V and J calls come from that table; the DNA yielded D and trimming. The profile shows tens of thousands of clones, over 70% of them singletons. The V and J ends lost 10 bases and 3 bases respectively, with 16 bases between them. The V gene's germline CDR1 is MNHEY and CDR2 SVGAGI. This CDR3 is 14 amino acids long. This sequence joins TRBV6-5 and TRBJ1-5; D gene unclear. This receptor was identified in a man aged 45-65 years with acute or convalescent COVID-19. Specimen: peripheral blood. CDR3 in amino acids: CATLMDSFNQPQHF. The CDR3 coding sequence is TGTGCCACCCTGATGGACTCCTTCAATCAGCCCCAGCATTTT.